This is a list of T cell receptor beta chains from one sample in a study of blood T cell repertoires in COVID-19. Repertoires were generated with immunoSEQ multiplex PCR, while TCRdb's copy carries only in-frame clones and drops some. The sample consists of over 110,000 clones, 88% of them appearing once. The sample consisted of peripheral blood. The receptors here all came from a woman aged 45-60 years with acute or convalescent COVID-19. The CDR3 runs from the conserved cysteine through the conserved F or W. The D gene is left open where the match is weak. Clone size is stated in some rows and not others, as once, few, many or a class when expanded.

d_gene,j_gene,v_gene,abundance,CDR3aa,CDR3nt
-,TRBJ1-5,TRBV5-6,-,CASSRSGAAEFYSNQPQHF,TGTGCCAGCAGCCGTTCTGGGGCAGCTGAATTTTATAGCAATCAGCCCCAGCATTTT
-,TRBJ1-1,TRBV13,-,CASDWNTEAFF,TGTGCCAGTGACTGGAACACTGAAGCTTTCTTT
-,TRBJ1-1,TRBV6-5,-,CASSYRTGNTEAFF,TGTGCCAGCAGTTACCGAACTGGGAACACTGAAGCTTTCTTT
-,TRBJ1-2,TRBV6-5,-,CASSRGIYGYTF,TGTGCCAGCAGTAGGGGGATCTATGGCTACACCTTC
TRBD1,TRBJ2-2,TRBV2,-,CASIQGAATGELFF,TGTGCCAGCATACAGGGGGCCGCCACCGGGGAGCTGTTTTTT
-,TRBJ2-7,TRBV20-1,once,CSASNYLYEQYF,TGCAGTGCTAGTAACTACCTCTACGAGCAGTACTTC
-,TRBJ1-2,TRBV29-1,-,CSVIGSSGYTF,TGCAGCGTTATAGGGAGCTCTGGCTACACCTTC
TRBD2,TRBJ2-5,TRBV7-3,-,CASSLGLAGGLETQYF,TGTGCCAGCAGCTTAGGACTAGCGGGAGGGTTAGAGACCCAGTACTTC
TRBD1,TRBJ1-6,TRBV5-1,-,CASSFRTGDSPLHF,TGCGCCAGCAGCTTTAGGACAGGGGACTCACCCCTCCACTTT
-,TRBJ1-4,TRBV5-4,-,CASSTRTSGAYDEKLFF,TGTGCCAGCAGCACGCGGACGTCTGGGGCCTATGATGAAAAACTGTTTTTT
-,TRBJ1-5,TRBV27,-,CASSLLAGITNQPQHF,TGTGCCAGCAGTTTATTAGCGGGGATCACTAATCAGCCCCAGCATTTT
-,TRBJ1-5,TRBV4-1,few,CASSQDRGDQPQHF,TGCGCCAGCAGCCAAGACAGGGGAGATCAGCCCCAGCATTTT
-,TRBJ1-1,TRBV21-1,few,CASSKRASGCGTEAFF,TGTGCCAGCAGCAAAAGGGCGTCAGGGTGCGGTACTGAAGCTTTCTTT
-,TRBJ2-2,TRBV9,-,CASSASMANTGELFF,TGTGCCAGCAGCGCCTCCATGGCTAACACCGGGGAGCTGTTTTTT
-,TRBJ1-1,TRBV19,-,CASSIFGLMNTEAFF,TGTGCCAGTAGTATTTTCGGACTTATGAACACTGAAGCTTTCTTT
TRBD1,TRBJ2-7,TRBV27,once,CASSLIAGQGISYEQYF,TGTGCCAGCAGTTTAATCGCGGGACAGGGGATTTCCTACGAGCAGTACTTC
TRBD1,TRBJ1-2,TRBV9,-,CASSLYTRGQSGYTF,TGTGCCAGCAGCTTATATACCAGGGGGCAAAGCGGCTACACCTTC
TRBD2,TRBJ2-5,TRBV3-1/TRBV3-2,-,CASSRTSGALGETQYF,TGTGCCAGCAGCCGGACTAGCGGGGCACTAGGGGAGACCCAGTACTTC
-,TRBJ1-4,TRBV19,-,CASSIGTGYNEKLFF,TGTGCCAGTAGTATAGGTACAGGGTATAATGAAAAACTGTTTTTT
TRBD1,TRBJ2-7,TRBV6-6,-,CASSRQGAGYEQYF,TGTGCCAGCAGTAGACAGGGGGCAGGGTACGAGCAGTACTTC
TRBD1,TRBJ2-2,TRBV9,-,CASSERTGMTANTGELFF,TGTGCCAGCAGCGAACGGACAGGTATGACCGCGAACACCGGGGAGCTGTTTTTT
TRBD2,TRBJ2-5,TRBV6-4,-,CASSPGGGQETQYF,TGTGCCAGCAGCCCCGGGGGGGGACAAGAGACCCAGTACTTC
-,TRBJ2-5,TRBV7-9,-,CASSLEPSHPQETQYF,TGTGCCAGCAGCTTAGAGCCTAGCCATCCGCAAGAGACCCAGTACTTC
-,TRBJ1-2,TRBV18,-,CASSPAGLNYGYTF,TGTGCCAGCTCACCAGCAGGATTGAACTATGGCTACACCTTC
-,TRBJ2-2,TRBV19,-,CASSRSPGELFF,TGTGCCAGTAGTAGGAGTCCCGGGGAGCTGTTTTTT
-,TRBJ1-4,TRBV3-1/TRBV3-2,-,CASRTGTNEKLFF,TGTGCCAGCAGAACAGGGACGAATGAAAAACTGTTTTTT
-,TRBJ2-5,TRBV6-5,-,CASSTIQGNQETQYF,TGTGCCAGCAGTACAATTCAGGGGAACCAAGAGACCCAGTACTTC
-,TRBJ2-3,TRBV25-1,-,CASSDEGPTDTQYF,TGTGCCAGCAGTGATGAGGGCCCAACAGATACGCAGTATTTT
TRBD1,TRBJ1-5,TRBV12-5,-,CASGPGQGTYQPQHF,TGTGCTAGTGGTCCCGGACAGGGTACGTATCAGCCCCAGCATTTT
-,TRBJ1-5,TRBV15,-,CATSRGAGVNQPQHF,TGTGCCACCAGCAGAGGGGCAGGGGTAAATCAGCCCCAGCATTTT
-,TRBJ1-1,TRBV19,-,CASSTSGAMNTEAFF,TGTGCCAGTAGTACGTCAGGGGCCATGAACACTGAAGCTTTCTTT
-,TRBJ1-2,TRBV6-1,-,CASSDAPHMGYTF,TGTGCCAGCAGTGATGCTCCACATATGGGCTACACCTTC
TRBD2,TRBJ2-5,TRBV6-1,-,CASSEGVSGGQETQYF,TGTGCCAGCAGTGAAGGTGTTAGCGGGGGACAAGAGACCCAGTACTTC
TRBD1,TRBJ1-6,TRBV6-2/TRBV6-3,-,CASSQQETGLYNSPLHF,TGTGCCAGCAGTCAACAAGAGACAGGGTTATATAATTCACCCCTCCACTTT
-,TRBJ1-2,TRBV28,-,CASIRGATNYGYTF,TGTGCCAGCATCCGGGGGGCCACTAACTATGGCTACACCTTC
TRBD1,TRBJ2-2,TRBV2,-,CASSERGPVSAGELFF,TGTGCCAGCAGTGAAAGGGGGCCGGTCTCGGCCGGGGAGCTGTTTTTT
-,TRBJ1-2,TRBV20-1,-,CSAGIMGHTF,TGCAGTGCTGGAATAATGGGCCACACCTTC
-,TRBJ1-5,TRBV7-8,-,CASSPFKTHEPQHF,TGTGCCAGCAGCCCGTTTAAGACACACGAGCCCCAGCATTTT
-,TRBJ1-2,TRBV6-1,-,CASSEMSGLNYGYTF,TGTGCCAGCAGTGAAATGTCAGGGCTAAACTATGGCTACACCTTC
TRBD1,TRBJ2-3,TRBV13,-,CASSWDRGSTDTQYF,TGTGCCAGCAGCTGGGACAGAGGGAGCACAGATACGCAGTATTTT
-,TRBJ2-1,TRBV7-2,-,CASSLERQGYNEQFF,TGTGCCAGCAGCTTAGAACGCCAGGGGTACAATGAGCAGTTCTTC
TRBD1,TRBJ1-5,TRBV7-9,-,CASSLGDSGLTPQHF,TGTGCCAGCAGCTTAGGGGACAGTGGGTTGACGCCCCAGCATTTT
-,TRBJ1-5,TRBV18,-,CASSPGRDQPQHF,TGTGCCAGCTCACCAGGCAGGGATCAGCCCCAGCATTTT
-,TRBJ1-3,TRBV19,-,CASSIMDTSSGNTIYF,TGTGCCAGTAGTATAATGGACACCAGCTCTGGAAACACCATATATTTT